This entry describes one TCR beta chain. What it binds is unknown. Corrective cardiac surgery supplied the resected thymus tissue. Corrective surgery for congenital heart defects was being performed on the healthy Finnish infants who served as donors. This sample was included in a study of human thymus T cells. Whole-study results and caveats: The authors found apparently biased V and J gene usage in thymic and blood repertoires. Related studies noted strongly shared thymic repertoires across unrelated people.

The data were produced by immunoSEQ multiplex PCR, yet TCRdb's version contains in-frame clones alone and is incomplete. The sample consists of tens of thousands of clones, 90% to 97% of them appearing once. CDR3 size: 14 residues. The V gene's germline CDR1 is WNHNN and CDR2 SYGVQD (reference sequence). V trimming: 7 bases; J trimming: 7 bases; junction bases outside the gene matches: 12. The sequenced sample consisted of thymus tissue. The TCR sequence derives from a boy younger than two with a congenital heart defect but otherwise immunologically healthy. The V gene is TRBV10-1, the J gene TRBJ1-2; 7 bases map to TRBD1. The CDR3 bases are TGCGCCAGCATCAAAGGGGGCCGATCGGCTGGCTACACCTTC. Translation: CASIKGGRSAGYTF.